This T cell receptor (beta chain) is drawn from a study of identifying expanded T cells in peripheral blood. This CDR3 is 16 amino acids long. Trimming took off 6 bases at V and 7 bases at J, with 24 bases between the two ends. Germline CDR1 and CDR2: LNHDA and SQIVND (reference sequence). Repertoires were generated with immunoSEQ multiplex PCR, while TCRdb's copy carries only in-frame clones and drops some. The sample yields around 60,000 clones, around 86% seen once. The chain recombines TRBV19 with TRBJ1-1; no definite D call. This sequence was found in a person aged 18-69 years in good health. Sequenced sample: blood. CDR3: CASSTGVARGYGEAFF. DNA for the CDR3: TGTGCCAGTAGCACTGGGGTAGCGCGGGGTTATGGTGAAGCTTTCTTT.